Listed below are T cell receptor beta chains from one sample, sequenced in a study of blood T cell repertoires in COVID-19. Method: immunoSEQ multiplex PCR; TCRdb's copy keeps in-frame clones and lacks some. The table shows approximately 170,000 clones, with under 90% occurring only once. The material sequenced was peripheral blood. The receptors originated from a woman aged 80 or over with active or convalescent COVID-19. CDR3s include the opening cysteine and the closing phenylalanine or tryptophan. Fields, in order: CDR3 DNA, CDR3 protein, D gene, V gene, J gene, clone size. D genes are given only for firm matches. Not every row has a clone size; where given, it reads once, few, many or a size class.

cdr3_nt: TGTGCCAGCAGGGACAGGGGGAGAGGGACTGAAGCTTTCTTT
cdr3_aa: CASRDRGRGTEAFF
d_call: TRBD1
v_call: TRBV6-6
j_call: TRBJ1-1
clone_size: NA

cdr3_nt: TGCGCCAGCGCCCCGTCCGGGAGCTCCTACAATGAGCAGTTCTTC
cdr3_aa: CASAPSGSSYNEQFF
d_call: NA
v_call: TRBV10-2
j_call: TRBJ2-1
clone_size: NA

cdr3_nt: TGTGCCAGCAGCACGAGGACAGACGGCACCGGGGAGCTGTTTTTT
cdr3_aa: CASSTRTDGTGELFF
d_call: NA
v_call: TRBV11-2
j_call: TRBJ2-2
clone_size: NA

cdr3_nt: TGTGCCAGCAGCTTTGGGGCGGGACGTGGGAATGAAAAACTGTTTTTT
cdr3_aa: CASSFGAGRGNEKLFF
d_call: NA
v_call: TRBV7-2
j_call: TRBJ1-4
clone_size: NA

cdr3_nt: TGTGCTAGTGGTTTGGACGGGGGGTGGACTGAAGCTTTCTTT
cdr3_aa: CASGLDGGWTEAFF
d_call: NA
v_call: TRBV12-5
j_call: TRBJ1-1
clone_size: NA

cdr3_nt: TGTGCCACCAGTTTCCCGGGGAGTGAGCAGTTCTTC
cdr3_aa: CATSFPGSEQFF
d_call: NA
v_call: TRBV24-1
j_call: TRBJ2-1
clone_size: once

cdr3_nt: TGTGCCAGCAGGGAGAGGCAGTTTACAGATACGCAGTATTTT
cdr3_aa: CASRERQFTDTQYF
d_call: NA
v_call: TRBV14
j_call: TRBJ2-3
clone_size: few

cdr3_nt: TGTGCCAGCGCTAGGGGCGGGGGGTACGAGCAGTACTTC
cdr3_aa: CASARGGGYEQYF
d_call: TRBD2
v_call: TRBV5-5
j_call: TRBJ2-7
clone_size: NA

cdr3_nt: TGTGCCAGCAGCAAAGGTGGAGGGGAGAAGACCCAGTACTTC
cdr3_aa: CASSKGGGEKTQYF
d_call: NA
v_call: TRBV21-1
j_call: TRBJ2-5
clone_size: NA

cdr3_nt: TGTGCCAGCAGCCCCCAGCAGGGGGCGAAGACTGAAGCTTTCTTT
cdr3_aa: CASSPQQGAKTEAFF
d_call: TRBD1
v_call: TRBV9
j_call: TRBJ1-1
clone_size: NA

cdr3_nt: TGTGCCAGCAGTTTACAGATAAACTATGGCTACACCTTC
cdr3_aa: CASSLQINYGYTF
d_call: NA
v_call: TRBV12-3/TRBV12-4
j_call: TRBJ1-2
clone_size: NA

cdr3_nt: TGTGCCAGCAGCCCTAGGACAGGCTGGAACACTGAAGCTTTCTTT
cdr3_aa: CASSPRTGWNTEAFF
d_call: TRBD1
v_call: TRBV28
j_call: TRBJ1-1
clone_size: NA

cdr3_nt: TGTGCCAGCAGCAACAGGGTTTCGGACACTGAAGCTTTCTTT
cdr3_aa: CASSNRVSDTEAFF
d_call: NA
v_call: TRBV11-1
j_call: TRBJ1-1
clone_size: NA

cdr3_nt: TGTGCCACCAGTGATTCGGGACAGCCCAATCAGCCCCAGCATTTT
cdr3_aa: CATSDSGQPNQPQHF
d_call: TRBD1
v_call: TRBV24-1
j_call: TRBJ1-5
clone_size: NA

cdr3_nt: TGTGCCACCGCCAGGGGGCGGATGGGAGGCTACACCTTC
cdr3_aa: CATARGRMGGYTF
d_call: TRBD1
v_call: TRBV27
j_call: TRBJ1-2
clone_size: once

cdr3_nt: TGTGCCACCAGTGACCCGGACAGGGCGGACACCGGGGAGCTGTTTTTT
cdr3_aa: CATSDPDRADTGELFF
d_call: TRBD1
v_call: TRBV24-1
j_call: TRBJ2-2
clone_size: NA

cdr3_nt: TGTGCCAGTAGTAGGGGGGTAGGCACTGAAGCTTTCTTT
cdr3_aa: CASSRGVGTEAFF
d_call: NA
v_call: TRBV19
j_call: TRBJ1-1
clone_size: few

cdr3_nt: TGTGCCAGTAGTCAACAGGGACAGACCGGGGAGCTGTTTTTT
cdr3_aa: CASSQQGQTGELFF
d_call: TRBD1
v_call: TRBV19
j_call: TRBJ2-2
clone_size: few

cdr3_nt: TGCGCCAGCAGCCGGACAGGGGGCGCGCGCAACGAGCAGTACTTC
cdr3_aa: CASSRTGGARNEQYF
d_call: TRBD1
v_call: TRBV5-1
j_call: TRBJ2-7
clone_size: few

cdr3_nt: TGTGCCACCAGTGACCCCGGACTAGCGGGCGCTACCTACGAGCAGTACTTC
cdr3_aa: CATSDPGLAGATYEQYF
d_call: TRBD2
v_call: TRBV24-1
j_call: TRBJ2-7
clone_size: NA

cdr3_nt: TGTGCCAGCAGCCAAGGTGTGACAGACACTGAAGCTTTCTTT
cdr3_aa: CASSQGVTDTEAFF
d_call: NA
v_call: TRBV3-1/TRBV3-2
j_call: TRBJ1-1
clone_size: NA

cdr3_nt: TGTGCCAGCAGTACTAAAGGCCCGACTGGGGCCAACGTCCTGACTTTC
cdr3_aa: CASSTKGPTGANVLTF
d_call: NA
v_call: TRBV28
j_call: TRBJ2-6
clone_size: NA

cdr3_nt: TGTGCCAGCAGCTTCAGGTCAGGGAGGGAATCCGGCTACACCTTC
cdr3_aa: CASSFRSGRESGYTF
d_call: NA
v_call: TRBV5-4
j_call: TRBJ1-2
clone_size: NA

cdr3_nt: TGTGCCGGATCCCGGGACAAAGGCTACGAGCAGTACTTC
cdr3_aa: CAGSRDKGYEQYF
d_call: NA
v_call: TRBV6-5
j_call: TRBJ2-7
clone_size: NA

cdr3_nt: TGTGCCAGCAGTTTATCAGGTGAAGCTTTCTTT
cdr3_aa: CASSLSGEAFF
d_call: NA
v_call: TRBV28
j_call: TRBJ1-1
clone_size: NA

cdr3_nt: TGCGCCAGCAGTCTTACCTTCAGGGAAACCTACGAGCAGTACTTC
cdr3_aa: CASSLTFRETYEQYF
d_call: NA
v_call: TRBV23-1
j_call: TRBJ2-7
clone_size: NA

cdr3_nt: TGTGCCAGCAGCCAAGACGGGTGGGTTCCCCTCCACTTT
cdr3_aa: CASSQDGWVPLHF
d_call: NA
v_call: TRBV3-1/TRBV3-2
j_call: TRBJ1-6
clone_size: few

cdr3_nt: TGCAGTGCCTCGTGGGGAGGCGAGCAGTACTTC
cdr3_aa: CSASWGGEQYF
d_call: NA
v_call: TRBV20-1
j_call: TRBJ2-7
clone_size: many

cdr3_nt: TGTGCCTTTACCCGGGACTTCGATAATGAGCAGTTCTTC
cdr3_aa: CAFTRDFDNEQFF
d_call: NA
v_call: TRBV30
j_call: TRBJ2-1
clone_size: NA

cdr3_nt: TGTGCCAGCAGTCGAACAGGGAACACTGAAGCTTTCTTT
cdr3_aa: CASSRTGNTEAFF
d_call: NA
v_call: TRBV28
j_call: TRBJ1-1
clone_size: NA

cdr3_nt: TGTGCCAGCTCACCAGACAGCAGCAATCAGCCCCAGCATTTT
cdr3_aa: CASSPDSSNQPQHF
d_call: NA
v_call: TRBV18
j_call: TRBJ1-5
clone_size: NA

cdr3_nt: TGTGCCAGCAGCCTCGGGGACAGAATCACCGGGGAGCTGTTTTTT
cdr3_aa: CASSLGDRITGELFF
d_call: TRBD1
v_call: TRBV28
j_call: TRBJ2-2
clone_size: once

cdr3_nt: TGTGCCAGCAGTAAAACAGGGTGGGGTGAAAAACTGTTTTTT
cdr3_aa: CASSKTGWGEKLFF
d_call: NA
v_call: TRBV7-2
j_call: TRBJ1-4
clone_size: NA

cdr3_nt: TGTGCCAGCAGCCCCCTTCTCGCGGGCTACACCTTC
cdr3_aa: CASSPLLAGYTF
d_call: NA
v_call: TRBV7-9
j_call: TRBJ1-2
clone_size: NA

cdr3_nt: TGTGCCAGCAGCCAAGATGGCCCCGGACTAGGGACCAACAATGAGCAGTTCTTC
cdr3_aa: CASSQDGPGLGTNNEQFF
d_call: TRBD2
v_call: TRBV14
j_call: TRBJ2-1
clone_size: NA

cdr3_nt: TGTGCCAGCAGCCAACTACAGGACAGCTACCAAGAGACCCAGTACTTC
cdr3_aa: CASSQLQDSYQETQYF
d_call: NA
v_call: TRBV7-9
j_call: TRBJ2-5
clone_size: NA

cdr3_nt: TGTGCCAGCAGTTTATTCCCAGGGCGCACTGAAGCTTTCTTT
cdr3_aa: CASSLFPGRTEAFF
d_call: NA
v_call: TRBV27
j_call: TRBJ1-1
clone_size: NA

cdr3_nt: TGTGCCACCCAATCCCAGGGTAGACAGGGAAATTCACCCCTCCACTTT
cdr3_aa: CATQSQGRQGNSPLHF
d_call: TRBD1
v_call: TRBV6-4
j_call: TRBJ1-6
clone_size: NA

cdr3_nt: TGCGCCAGCAGCCCGGACAGGGTGGGAGAGACCCAGTACTTC
cdr3_aa: CASSPDRVGETQYF
d_call: TRBD1
v_call: TRBV5-1
j_call: TRBJ2-5
clone_size: NA

cdr3_nt: TGCGCCAGCAGCACCTTAGCGGGGCAAGAGACCCAGTACTTC
cdr3_aa: CASSTLAGQETQYF
d_call: TRBD2
v_call: TRBV5-1
j_call: TRBJ2-5
clone_size: NA

cdr3_nt: TGCGCCAGCAGTTCCTCTGACAGCCCCTACAATGAGCAGTTCTTC
cdr3_aa: CASSSSDSPYNEQFF
d_call: NA
v_call: TRBV5-1
j_call: TRBJ2-1
clone_size: NA

cdr3_nt: TGTGCCAGCTCACTCATTGACGGGATCACCGGGGAGCTGTTTTTT
cdr3_aa: CASSLIDGITGELFF
d_call: NA
v_call: TRBV18
j_call: TRBJ2-2
clone_size: few

cdr3_nt: TGTGCCAGTAGCCCGAGCAGGGTTGGTCAGCCCCAGCATTTT
cdr3_aa: CASSPSRVGQPQHF
d_call: NA
v_call: TRBV19
j_call: TRBJ1-5
clone_size: few

cdr3_nt: TGTGCCAGCAGCTCAGCTCAGGGCTGGGAGACCCAGTACTTC
cdr3_aa: CASSSAQGWETQYF
d_call: NA
v_call: TRBV7-9
j_call: TRBJ2-5
clone_size: NA

cdr3_nt: TGTGCCAGCAGCCCCCGCGGCGTACCCTATGGCTACACCTTC
cdr3_aa: CASSPRGVPYGYTF
d_call: NA
v_call: TRBV7-3
j_call: TRBJ1-2
clone_size: NA

cdr3_nt: TGTGCCTGGAGTAATCCCGGACAGGGGCGTACTGAAGCTTTCTTT
cdr3_aa: CAWSNPGQGRTEAFF
d_call: TRBD1
v_call: TRBV30
j_call: TRBJ1-1
clone_size: NA

cdr3_nt: TGTGCCAGCAGCTTGGACAGCCACTCCTACAATGAGCAGTTCTTC
cdr3_aa: CASSLDSHSYNEQFF
d_call: NA
v_call: TRBV5-4
j_call: TRBJ2-1
clone_size: NA

cdr3_nt: TGCAGCGTTGAGAAAGGGGGCGCTGGCTACACCTTC
cdr3_aa: CSVEKGGAGYTF
d_call: TRBD1
v_call: TRBV29-1
j_call: TRBJ1-2
clone_size: NA